This T cell receptor (beta chain) appears in the sequencing data of a study of blood T cell repertoires in COVID-19. For the study at large: COVID-19 samples, acute and convalescent, were from the United States, Italy and Spain. PBMCs, B-cell-depleted T cells, or T cells were the source of the cDNA or gDNA that made up the material.

The CDR3 is 18 amino acids. Germline V gene sequence: CDR1 LNHNV, CDR2 YYDKDF (reference sequence). V shed 5 bases and J 1 base; nucleotides not matched to a gene: 11. Per the authors' pipeline: Using reference gene primer amplification, nucleated cell counts were estimated. Method: immunoSEQ multiplex PCR; TCRdb's copy keeps in-frame clones and lacks some. From that table come the V and J calls and clone size; the DNA was used to work out D and trimming. The sample includes about 190,000 clones, about 89% of them seen just once. This TCR derives from a man aged 35 to 55 with acute or convalescent COVID-19. Sequencing input: peripheral blood. The V gene is TRBV15, the J gene TRBJ2-5; 12 positions agree with TRBD2. The DNA of the CDR3 is TGTGCCACCAGCCGCAAAACTAGCGGGGGGAGAATCCAAGAGACCCAGTACTTC. This translates into CATSRKTSGGRIQETQYF.